Listed below are T cell receptor beta chains from one sample, sequenced in a study of OX40 agonist ivuxolimab in advanced cancers. TCRdb's copy holds only in-frame clones and misses some; the assay was immunoSEQ multiplex PCR. The sample records around 38,000 clones, 82% being singletons. Specimen: CD4+ or CD8+ T cells sorted from blood, collected in a trial of the OX40 agonist ivuxolimab. The receptors come from an adult with an advanced solid tumor such as melanoma, head and neck, liver or kidney cancer. CDR3s include the opening cysteine and the closing phenylalanine or tryptophan. Fields, in order: clone size, V gene, D gene, J gene, CDR3 protein, CDR3 DNA. D genes are given only for firm matches. Clone size appears in some rows only: once, few, many, or a class for an expanded clone.

size: -
V: TRBV27
D: -
J: TRBJ1-5
CDR3: CASSLYGDSNQPQHF
DNA: TGTGCCAGCAGTTTATACGGGGATAGCAATCAGCCCCAGCATTTT

size: -
V: TRBV20-1
D: -
J: TRBJ2-7
CDR3: CSASDSYEQYF
DNA: TGCAGTGCTTCGGACTCCTACGAGCAGTACTTC

size: few
V: TRBV9
D: -
J: TRBJ2-3
CDR3: CASAQGSTDTQYF
DNA: TGTGCCAGCGCTCAGGGGAGCACAGATACGCAGTATTTT

size: -
V: TRBV30
D: -
J: TRBJ1-1
CDR3: CAWSRLTQRNTEAFF
DNA: TGTGCCTGGAGTCGCCTCACACAACGGAACACTGAAGCTTTCTTT

size: -
V: TRBV7-9
D: TRBD2
J: TRBJ2-3
CDR3: CASSFITLAGDTDTQYF
DNA: TGTGCCAGCAGCTTCATCACCCTAGCGGGGGACACAGATACGCAGTATTTT

size: -
V: TRBV19
D: TRBD1
J: TRBJ2-3
CDR3: CASTTGQGTDTQYF
DNA: TGTGCCAGTACTACGGGACAGGGAACAGATACGCAGTATTTT

size: -
V: TRBV11-3
D: -
J: TRBJ2-7
CDR3: CASSQHGSSYEQYF
DNA: TGTGCCAGCAGCCAGCACGGGAGCTCCTACGAGCAGTACTTC

size: -
V: TRBV6-6
D: -
J: TRBJ1-5
CDR3: CASRGAYSNQPQHF
DNA: TGTGCCAGCAGGGGGGCCTATAGCAATCAGCCCCAGCATTTT

size: -
V: TRBV5-1
D: -
J: TRBJ2-4
CDR3: CASSPTRGNIQYF
DNA: TGCGCCAGCAGCCCCACGCGGGGAAACATTCAGTACTTC

size: -
V: TRBV27
D: TRBD2
J: TRBJ2-7
CDR3: CATQGLAGTYEQYF
DNA: TGTGCCACTCAGGGACTAGCGGGAACCTACGAGCAGTACTTC

size: -
V: TRBV21-1
D: -
J: TRBJ1-2
CDR3: CASSARDRDGYTF
DNA: TGTGCCAGCAGCGCCCGGGACAGAGACGGCTACACCTTC

size: -
V: TRBV5-1
D: TRBD2
J: TRBJ2-1
CDR3: CASRQTSGRAGEQFF
DNA: TGCGCCAGCAGACAAACTAGCGGGAGGGCCGGTGAGCAGTTCTTC

size: -
V: TRBV27
D: -
J: TRBJ1-1
CDR3: CASSPNRAWSTEAFF
DNA: TGTGCCAGCAGTCCAAACAGGGCCTGGAGCACTGAAGCTTTCTTT

size: -
V: TRBV15
D: -
J: TRBJ2-7
CDR3: CATSMVYQGREQYF
DNA: TGTGCCACCAGCATGGTCTATCAGGGGAGAGAGCAGTACTTC

size: -
V: TRBV11-2
D: TRBD2
J: TRBJ2-1
CDR3: CASSVTGSGGPYEQFF
DNA: TGTGCCAGCAGCGTCACGGGGTCGGGAGGGCCGTATGAGCAGTTCTTC

size: -
V: TRBV29-1
D: -
J: TRBJ2-5
CDR3: CSVEMWDVETQYF
DNA: TGCAGCGTTGAGATGTGGGACGTGGAGACCCAGTACTTC

size: -
V: TRBV11-2
D: -
J: TRBJ1-2
CDR3: CASSLGRWELLRANYGYTF
DNA: TGTGCCAGCAGCTTAGGGAGGTGGGAGCTACTAAGGGCTAACTATGGCTACACCTTC

size: -
V: TRBV10-3
D: TRBD2
J: TRBJ2-7
CDR3: CAISDLGLAGGEQYF
DNA: TGTGCCATCAGTGATTTGGGACTAGCGGGAGGCGAGCAGTACTTC

size: -
V: TRBV11-2
D: -
J: TRBJ1-5
CDR3: CASSLDNLPTSNQPQHF
DNA: TGTGCCAGCAGCTTAGATAACCTGCCTACGTCAAATCAGCCCCAGCATTTT

size: -
V: TRBV5-1
D: -
J: TRBJ1-1
CDR3: CASSYGPEAFF
DNA: TGCGCCAGCAGCTACGGGCCTGAAGCTTTCTTT

size: -
V: TRBV28
D: -
J: TRBJ1-3
CDR3: CASSTYFSGNTIYF
DNA: TGTGCCAGCAGTACATACTTCTCTGGAAACACCATATATTTT

size: once
V: TRBV5-1
D: TRBD2
J: TRBJ2-7
CDR3: CASSFPTSGLDSYEQYF
DNA: TGCGCCAGCAGCTTTCCAACTAGCGGACTAGACTCCTACGAGCAGTACTTC

size: -
V: TRBV4-2
D: TRBD2
J: TRBJ2-7
CDR3: CASSQVALAGGEQYF
DNA: TGTGCCAGCAGCCAAGTCGCACTAGCGGGAGGCGAGCAGTACTTC

size: -
V: TRBV7-9
D: -
J: TRBJ2-3
CDR3: CASSLAVLTSTDTQYF
DNA: TGTGCCAGCAGCTTAGCGGTCCTGACTTCCACGGATACGCAGTATTTT

size: -
V: TRBV9
D: -
J: TRBJ1-3
CDR3: CASSVGEGAGNTIYF
DNA: TGTGCCAGCAGCGTAGGTGAGGGTGCCGGAAACACCATATATTTT

size: few
V: TRBV7-2
D: -
J: TRBJ1-1
CDR3: CASSLSPGETEAFF
DNA: TGTGCCAGCAGCTTAAGTCCGGGGGAGACTGAAGCTTTCTTT

size: -
V: TRBV6-5
D: -
J: TRBJ1-2
CDR3: CASSYGAGGYGYTF
DNA: TGTGCCAGCAGTTATGGGGCGGGGGGCTATGGCTACACCTTC

size: -
V: TRBV30
D: -
J: TRBJ1-3
CDR3: CAWSIGGNTIYF
DNA: TGTGCCTGGAGTATCGGTGGAAACACCATATATTTT

size: -
V: TRBV7-2
D: -
J: TRBJ1-5
CDR3: CASSLTGRQPQHF
DNA: TGTGCCAGCAGCTTGACCGGTCGGCAGCCCCAGCATTTT

size: -
V: TRBV6-5
D: -
J: TRBJ1-2
CDR3: CASRTSLGGGYTF
DNA: TGTGCCAGCAGGACAAGCCTTGGAGGCGGCTACACCTTC

size: -
V: TRBV30
D: -
J: TRBJ1-5
CDR3: CAWSAGTQPQHF
DNA: TGTGCCTGGAGTGCGGGTACTCAGCCCCAGCATTTT

size: -
V: TRBV27
D: -
J: TRBJ2-3
CDR3: CASSLTSGFVADTQYF
DNA: TGTGCCAGCAGTCTGACCTCTGGCTTCGTCGCAGATACGCAGTATTTT

size: few
V: TRBV5-6
D: TRBD2
J: TRBJ2-1
CDR3: CASTPGTSGYEQFF
DNA: TGTGCCAGCACCCCCGGGACTAGCGGGTATGAGCAGTTCTTC

size: -
V: TRBV2
D: TRBD1
J: TRBJ1-5
CDR3: CASSFRRTGDNQPQHF
DNA: TGTGCCAGCAGTTTCAGACGGACAGGGGATAATCAGCCCCAGCATTTT

size: -
V: TRBV7-2
D: -
J: TRBJ1-5
CDR3: CASSLKGGGNQPQHF
DNA: TGTGCCAGCAGCTTGAAGGGGGGTGGCAATCAGCCCCAGCATTTT

size: -
V: TRBV6-4
D: -
J: TRBJ2-3
CDR3: CALDRDTQYF
DNA: TGTGCGCTTGATCGGGATACGCAGTATTTT

size: -
V: TRBV19
D: -
J: TRBJ2-7
CDR3: CASSGVEGSYEQYF
DNA: TGTGCCAGTAGTGGCGTAGAAGGCTCCTACGAGCAGTACTTC

size: few
V: TRBV29-1
D: -
J: TRBJ2-2
CDR3: CSVEDSANTGELFF
DNA: TGCAGCGTTGAGGACAGCGCGAACACCGGGGAGCTGTTTTTT

size: -
V: TRBV30
D: -
J: TRBJ2-1
CDR3: CAWSVAGNEQFF
DNA: TGTGCCTGGAGTGTGGCGGGCAATGAGCAGTTCTTC

size: -
V: TRBV5-8
D: TRBD1
J: TRBJ2-7
CDR3: CASSQTGWQYF
DNA: TGTGCCAGCAGCCAGACAGGGTGGCAGTACTTC

size: -
V: TRBV29-1
D: -
J: TRBJ1-2
CDR3: CSVLQPGETF
DNA: TGCAGCGTACTACAGCCTGGCGAGACCTTC

size: -
V: TRBV5-4
D: -
J: TRBJ2-5
CDR3: CASSLFSGTQETQYF
DNA: TGTGCCAGCAGCTTGTTCAGCGGAACACAAGAGACCCAGTACTTC

size: -
V: TRBV4-1
D: TRBD1
J: TRBJ2-2
CDR3: CASSQRQGVGTGELFF
DNA: TGCGCCAGCAGCCAGCGACAGGGGGTTGGGACCGGGGAGCTGTTTTTT

size: -
V: TRBV4-1
D: -
J: TRBJ1-5
CDR3: CASSQDPLRRVAGQPQHF
DNA: TGCGCCAGCAGCCAAGATCCCCTGCGACGGGTAGCGGGGCAGCCCCAGCATTTT

size: -
V: TRBV9
D: TRBD2
J: TRBJ2-3
CDR3: CASSVLAGVATDTQYF
DNA: TGTGCCAGCAGCGTACTAGCGGGAGTTGCCACAGATACGCAGTATTTT

size: -
V: TRBV7-9
D: -
J: TRBJ2-1
CDR3: CASSRTGEQFF
DNA: TGTGCCAGCAGTCGGACCGGTGAGCAGTTCTTC

size: few
V: TRBV29-1
D: TRBD2
J: TRBJ2-3
CDR3: CSGGGGREDTQYF
DNA: TGCAGCGGGGGTGGCGGGAGGGAGGATACGCAGTATTTT